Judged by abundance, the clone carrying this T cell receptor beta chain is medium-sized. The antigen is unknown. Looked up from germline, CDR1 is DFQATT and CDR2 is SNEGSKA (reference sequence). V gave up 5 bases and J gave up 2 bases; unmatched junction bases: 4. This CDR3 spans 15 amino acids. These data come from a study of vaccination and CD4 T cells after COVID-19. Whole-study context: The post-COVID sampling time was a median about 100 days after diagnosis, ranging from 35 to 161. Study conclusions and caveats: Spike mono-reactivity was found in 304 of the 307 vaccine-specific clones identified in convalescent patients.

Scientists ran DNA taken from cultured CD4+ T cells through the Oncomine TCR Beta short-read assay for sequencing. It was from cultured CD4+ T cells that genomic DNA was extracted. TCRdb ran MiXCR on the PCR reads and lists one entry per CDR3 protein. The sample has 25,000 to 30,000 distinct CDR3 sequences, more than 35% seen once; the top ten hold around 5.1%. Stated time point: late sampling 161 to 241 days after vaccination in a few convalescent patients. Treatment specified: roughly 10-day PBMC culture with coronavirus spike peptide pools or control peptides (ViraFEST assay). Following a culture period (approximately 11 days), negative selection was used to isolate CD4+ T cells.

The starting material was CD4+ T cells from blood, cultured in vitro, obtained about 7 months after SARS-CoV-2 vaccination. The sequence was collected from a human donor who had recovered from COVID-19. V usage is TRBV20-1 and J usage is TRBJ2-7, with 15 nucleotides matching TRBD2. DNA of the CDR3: TGCAGTGCTGGGACTAGCGGGAGGATGGCCTACGAGCAGTACTTC. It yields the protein CSAGTSGRMAYEQYF.